This TCR beta chain was obtained from a study of T cells in localized non-small cell lung cancer. Study-level results: As only one tumor region underwent sequencing, heterogeneity remains possible. T cell clonality was highest in uninvolved adjacent lung, above tumor.

About this clone: Its antigen is undetermined.

The protocol was immunoSEQ multiplex PCR, while the TCRdb copy is restricted to in-frame clones and leaves out a portion. The sample has some 39,000 clones; around 86% are singletons. With 0 bases removed from V and 2 bases from J, the gap between germline ends came to 20 bases. The CDR3 extends over 18 amino acids. Germline CDR1 MNHNS, CDR2 SASEGT. This receptor was obtained from a male donor older than 55 with stage II lung adenocarcinoma. The chain recombines TRBV6-1 with TRBJ2-7; possibly TRBD1 for D (5 bases). The sequenced sample was peripheral blood mononuclear cells, obtained before any cancer treatment. The CDR3 sequence: CASSEAAVGHQYPYEQYF. The CDR3 DNA is TGTGCCAGCAGTGAAGCGGCTGTAGGACACCAGTATCCCTACGAGCAGTACTTC.